The clone carrying this T cell receptor beta chain was counted only a few times. Antigen specificity is unknown. These data belong to a study of post-analysis software for immune sequencing data. Notes on the study in general: When patients were compared with controls, about 5 TRBV segments were more frequent, TRBV5-6, TRBV5-1 and TRBV20-1 among them.

Researchers reported that TCR beta cDNA libraries carried unique molecular identifiers. TCRdb re-called the PCR reads through MiXCR, storing one row per CDR3 protein. The sample lists 350,000 to 500,000 distinct CDR3 sequences, about 40% occurring once. CDR1 and CDR2 (germline): LGHNA, YNFKEQ. This CDR3 is 15 amino acids long. Losses at the gene ends were 7 bases for V and 2 bases for J; bases not matched to a gene: 9. Input material: blood. The sequence came from a girl aged 2-9 years with multiple sclerosis. The chain joins TRBV4-2 to TRBJ2-7; 9 bases are shared with TRBD1. The CDR3 loop reads CASNHPGQGAYEQYF. For the CDR3, the DNA is TGTGCCAGCAACCACCCGGGACAGGGAGCCTACGAGCAGTACTTC.